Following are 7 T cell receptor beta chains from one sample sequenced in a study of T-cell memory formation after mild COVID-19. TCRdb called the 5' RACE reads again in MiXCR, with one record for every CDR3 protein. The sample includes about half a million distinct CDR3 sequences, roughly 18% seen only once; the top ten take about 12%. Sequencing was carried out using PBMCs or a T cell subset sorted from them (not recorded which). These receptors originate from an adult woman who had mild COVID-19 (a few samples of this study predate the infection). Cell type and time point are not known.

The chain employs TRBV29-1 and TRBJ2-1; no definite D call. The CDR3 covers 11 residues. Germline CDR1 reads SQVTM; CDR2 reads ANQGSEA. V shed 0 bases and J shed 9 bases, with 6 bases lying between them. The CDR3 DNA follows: TGCAGCGTTGAAGATCAGGCTGAGCAGTTCTTC. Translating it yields CSVEDQAEQFF.

CDR3 region: CATLASAYGYTF. As DNA, the CDR3 is TGTGCCACTCTTGCTTCGGCCTATGGCTACACCTTC. The chain uses TRBV10-3 and TRBJ1-2; D gene unclear. Germline V gene lookup returns CDR1 ENHRY and CDR2 SYGVKD. CDR3 length equals 12 residues. Deletions cut 10 bases from V and 4 bases from J, with 13 bases between.

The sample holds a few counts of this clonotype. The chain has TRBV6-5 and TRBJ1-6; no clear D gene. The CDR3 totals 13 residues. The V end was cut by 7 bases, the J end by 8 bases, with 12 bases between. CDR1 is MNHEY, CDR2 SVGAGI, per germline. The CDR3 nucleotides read TGTGCCAGCAAGACATACGGGGATTCACCCCTCCACTTT. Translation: CASKTYGDSPLHF.

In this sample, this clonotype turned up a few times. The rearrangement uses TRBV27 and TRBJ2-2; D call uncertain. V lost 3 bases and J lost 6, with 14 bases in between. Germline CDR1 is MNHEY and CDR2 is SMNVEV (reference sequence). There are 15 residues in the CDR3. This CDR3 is CASSFSTVMAGELFF. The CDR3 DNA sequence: TGTGCCAGCAGTTTCTCTACTGTTATGGCCGGGGAGCTGTTTTTT.

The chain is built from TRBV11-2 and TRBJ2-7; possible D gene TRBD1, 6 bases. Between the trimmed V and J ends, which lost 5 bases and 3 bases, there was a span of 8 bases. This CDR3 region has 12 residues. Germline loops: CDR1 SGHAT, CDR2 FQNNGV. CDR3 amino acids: CASSIGGYEQYF. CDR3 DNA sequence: TGTGCCAGCAGCATAGGGGGCTACGAGCAGTACTTC.

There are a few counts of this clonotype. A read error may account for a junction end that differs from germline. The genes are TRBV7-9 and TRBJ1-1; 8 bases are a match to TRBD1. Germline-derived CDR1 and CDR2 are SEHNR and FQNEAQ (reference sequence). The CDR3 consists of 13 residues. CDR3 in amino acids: CASSPHNKDREYF. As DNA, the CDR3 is TGTGCCAGCAGCCCACACAATAAGGACAGGGAGTATTTT.

CDR3 nucleotides: TGTGCCAGCAGCCAGGACAGTGAAGCTTTCTTT. This encodes CASSQDSEAFF. The chain recombines TRBV3-1 with TRBJ1-1, with a weak D call TRBD1 (6 bases). This CDR3 spans 11 amino acids. V gave up 3 bases and J gave up 7 bases, with 6 bases separating them. Germline V gene sequence: CDR1 LGHDT, CDR2 YNNKEL (reference sequence).